These 25 T cell receptor beta chains were all obtained from the same sample, sequenced in a study of cytomegalovirus exposure and HLA in healthy donors. PCR used 60 Vbeta primers and 13 Jbeta primers. The protocol was immunoSEQ multiplex PCR, while the TCRdb copy is restricted to in-frame clones and leaves out a portion. Of some 77,000 clones detected, about four fifths appear once; the ten largest clones hold approximately 29%. The specimen sequenced was PBMCs. These receptors were taken from a man aged 45 to 65 in good health and CMV-seropositive.

This chain connects TRBV6-5 to TRBJ1-3; D remains unclear. The V gene lost 2 bases and the J gene lost 0 bases, with 8 bases spanning the gap. Germline values: CDR1 MNHEY, CDR2 SVGAGI. The CDR3 loop spans 15 amino acids. The CDR3 reads CASSYGLSSGNTIYF. The DNA of the CDR3 is TGTGCCAGCAGTTACGGGCTGAGCTCTGGAAACACCATATATTTT.

The V call is TRBV19, the J call TRBJ1-5, with no clear D. This CDR3 region has 17 residues. Per germline, CDR1 LNHDA and CDR2 SQIVND (reference sequence). Trimming took 3 bases from V and 3 from J, leaving 18 bases between them. CDR3 DNA sequence: TGTGCCAGTAGTATGGTTAGCGGCGGCCTCTTCAATCAGCCCCAGCATTTT. Translation: CASSMVSGGLFNQPQHF.

This chain joins TRBV27 and TRBJ2-1; 13 positions match TRBD2. Unmatched junction bases numbered 10, after V lost 10 bases and J lost 10 bases. This CDR3 spans 14 amino acids. Looked up from germline, CDR1 is MNHEY and CDR2 is SMNVEV (reference sequence). CDR3 sequence reads: CAIRGTSGIKEQFF. For the CDR3, the DNA is TGTGCCATCAGGGGGACTAGCGGGATAAAGGAGCAGTTCTTC.

This chain connects TRBV30 to TRBJ1-2; 8 nucleotides agree with TRBD1. In germline, CDR1 is GTSNPN, CDR2 SVGIG (reference sequence). The CDR3 sequence is 14 residues long. Trimming took 0 bases from V and 5 from J; bases not matched to a gene: 5. The CDR3 DNA follows: TGTGCCTGGAGTGTTCGGACAGGGCAATATGGCTACACCTTC. Translating it yields CAWSVRTGQYGYTF.

The chain joins TRBV5-1 to TRBJ1-1, with D possibly being TRBD1 (5 bases). Germline values: CDR1 SGHRS, CDR2 YFSETQ. There are 14 residues in the CDR3. Trimming cost V 0 bases and J 10 bases, with 16 bases left between them. In DNA, the CDR3 is TGCGCCAGCAGCTTGGCCCCCAGGTTGGGGGGAGCTTTCTTT. Translated, it gives CASSLAPRLGGAFF.

The chain's CDR3 is CASSQQKDSYYEQYF. CDR3 nucleotide sequence: TGCGCCAGCAGTCAGCAAAAAGACAGCTACTACGAGCAGTACTTC. The chain employs TRBV23-1 and TRBJ2-7, with D possibly being TRBD1 (5 bases). TRBV23-1 is sorted into the ORF group, with uncertain function. V lost 3 bases and J lost 3, with 15 bases in between. The CDR3 extends over 15 amino acids.

This sequence joins TRBV5-4 and TRBJ2-1, with D hard to call. CDR1 SGHNT and CDR2 YYREEE come from the germline V gene (reference sequence). The CDR3 totals 13 residues. V was pared by 4 bases and J by 10 bases, with 15 bases between. The CDR3 sequence is CASSTDWSIEQFF. The CDR3 bases are TGTGCCAGCAGCACCGACTGGTCGATAGAGCAGTTCTTC.

The chain has TRBV5-1 and TRBJ2-1; 12 bases match TRBD2. This CDR3 is 15 amino acids long. Germline-derived CDR1 and CDR2 are SGHRS and YFSETQ. V lost 2 bases to trimming and J lost 4 bases; unmatched junction nucleotides: 1. CDR3 amino acids: CASSFGTSGYNEQFF. Here the CDR3 DNA reads TGCGCCAGCAGCTTTGGGACTAGCGGGTACAATGAGCAGTTCTTC.

The DNA for the CDR3 is TGTGCCAGCGGGGAGTCCGGTTCGGATACGCAGTATTTT. Amino acid sequence: CASGESGSDTQYF. V is TRBV7-3 and J is TRBJ2-3; D is possibly TRBD2 (5 bases). Between the trimmed V and J ends, which lost 8 bases and 6 bases, there was a span of 15 bases. There are 13 residues in the CDR3. Per germline, CDR1 SGHTA and CDR2 FQGTGA.

The chain uses TRBV27 and TRBJ2-7, with TRBD1 identical over 7 bases. The ends lost 4 bases at V and 0 bases at J; junction bases unmatched: 6. Germline loops: CDR1 MNHEY, CDR2 SMNVEV (reference sequence). The CDR3 is made up of 15 amino acids. CDR3 in amino acids: CASSYDRASSYEQYF. The CDR3 DNA reads as TGTGCCAGCAGTTACGACAGGGCAAGCTCCTACGAGCAGTACTTC.

The gene calls are TRBV5-1 and TRBJ1-4, with D possibly matching TRBD1 (5 bases). Germline V gene data show CDR1 as SGHRS and CDR2 as YFSETQ. The CDR3 extends over 15 amino acids. The V gene lost 6 bases and the J gene lost 7 bases, with 19 bases spanning the gap. In DNA form, the CDR3 reads TGCGCCAGCAAACCCCAGTTACAGGAGCCTGAAAAACTGTTTTTT. Amino acid sequence: CASKPQLQEPEKLFF. The variable domain in full, with the rest retrieved from reference TRBV5-1 and TRBJ1-4, is KAGVTQTPRYLIKTRGQQVTLSCSPISGHRSVSWYQQTPGQGLQFLFEYFSETQRNKGNFPGRFSGRQFSNSRSEMNVSTLELGDSALYLCASKPQLQEPEKLFFGSGTQLSVL.

This clone turned up a few times. This rearrangement joins TRBV2 to TRBJ1-2; 10 positions match TRBD1. With V trimmed by 6 bases and J by 4 bases, 11 bases remained unmatched. The CDR3 covers 16 residues. Germline values: CDR1 SNHLY, CDR2 FYNNEI. The CDR3 reads CASRTSGQGELYGYTF. In DNA form, the CDR3 reads TGTGCCAGCAGGACCTCAGGACAGGGGGAACTCTATGGCTACACCTTC. Using reference TRBV2 and TRBJ1-2 for the parts outside the CDR3, the full variable domain is EPEVTQTPSHQVTQMGQEVILRCVPISNHLYFYWYRQILGQKVEFLVSFYNNEISEKSEIFDDQFSVERPDGSNFTLKIRSTKLEDSAMYFCASRTSGQGELYGYTFGSGTRLTVV.

The chain has TRBV12-5 and TRBJ2-7; D is unclear. The CDR3 is made up of 11 amino acids. Germline values: CDR1 LGHNT, CDR2 FRNRAP. V was cut by 6 bases and J by 3 bases, with 6 bases left in between. CDR3 protein: CASGPLYEQYF. CDR3 DNA: TGTGCTAGTGGCCCCCTCTACGAGCAGTACTTC.

V gene TRBV2 combines with J gene TRBJ2-4, with 7 bases fitting TRBD2. There are 16 residues in the CDR3. V gave up 2 bases and J gave up 6 bases; unmatched junction bases: 10. Germline CDR1 SNHLY, CDR2 FYNNEI. The CDR3 is CASSELVGGITNIQYF. For the CDR3, the DNA is TGTGCCAGCAGTGAATTGGTGGGAGGGATTACAAACATTCAGTACTTC.

This chain joins TRBV4-2 and TRBJ1-1, with TRBD1 identical over 12 bases. CDR3 length: 15 residues. From germline, CDR1 is LGHNA and CDR2 YNFKEQ. V shed 4 bases and J 3 bases; nucleotides not matched to a gene: 3. CDR3 DNA sequence: TGTGCCAGCAGCCCGGGGACAGGGGGCCACACTGAAGCTTTCTTT. It specifies CASSPGTGGHTEAFF.

This chain connects TRBV25-1 to TRBJ1-5; 8 nucleotides align to TRBD1. The CDR3 sequence is 13 residues long. With V trimmed by 4 bases and J by 6 bases, 2 bases remained unmatched. From germline, CDR1 is MGHDK and CDR2 SYGVNS. Here the CDR3 reads CASSGTGLQPQHF. Here the CDR3 DNA reads TGTGCCAGCAGTGGGACAGGGCTTCAGCCCCAGCATTTT.

V and J are TRBV14 and TRBJ2-7; D may be TRBD2 (5 bases). Per germline, CDR1 SGHDN and CDR2 FVKESK. This CDR3 comprises 13 residues. Trimming stripped 1 base from V and 7 bases from J, with 11 bases between. CDR3 DNA: TGTGCCAGCAGCCAAGTCGGAGGCCTTGAGCAGTACTTC. This gives the protein CASSQVGGLEQYF. Variable domain in full (rest from reference TRBV14 and TRBJ2-7): EAGVTQFPSHSVIEKGQTVTLRCDPISGHDNLYWYRRVMGKEIKFLLHFVKESKQDESGMPNNRFLAERTGGTYSTLKVQPAELEDSGVYFCASSQVGGLEQYFGPGTRLTVT.

CDR3 nucleotide sequence: TGTGCCAGCAGCTTCCTGCGGGACAGCGAGCAGTTCTTC. It specifies CASSFLRDSEQFF. This rearrangement joins TRBV7-6 to TRBJ2-1, with a possible D match to TRBD1 (7 bases). This CDR3 is built from 13 residues. Trimming shortened V by 3 bases and J by 10 bases, and 13 bases separated the two germline ends. CDR1 is SGHVS, CDR2 FNYEAQ, per germline.

In this sample, this clone turned up a few times. The chain is built from TRBV6-6 and TRBJ2-1, with 12 bases matching TRBD2. The trim removed 6 bases at V and 4 bases at J, leaving 7 bases unmatched. The CDR3 length is 16 residues. The germline CDR1 and CDR2 sequences are MNHNY and SVGAGI (reference sequence). In DNA, the CDR3 is TGTGCCAGCAGATCTCTGACTAGCGGGGGTTACAATGAGCAGTTCTTC. Amino acid sequence: CASRSLTSGGYNEQFF.

This clone appeared a few times. This sequence joins TRBV19 and TRBJ2-7, with 10 bases fitting TRBD1. Germline CDR1 and CDR2: LNHDA and SQIVND (reference sequence). There are 14 residues in the CDR3. After removal of 6 bases from V and 3 bases from J, the junction contained 5 bases not matched to a gene. CDR3 amino acids: CASRTTGGVYEQYF. The CDR3 nucleotides are TGTGCCAGTAGGACGACAGGGGGCGTCTACGAGCAGTACTTC.

The rearrangement joins TRBV18 to TRBJ2-5, with TRBD2 matching 13 bases. This CDR3 spans 16 amino acids. Germline assignment: CDR1 KGHSH and CDR2 LQKENI. Unmatched junction bases numbered 5, after V lost 3 bases and J lost 4 bases. The CDR3: CASSPGTSGNSETQYF. For the CDR3, the DNA is TGTGCCAGCTCACCGGGGACTAGCGGGAACTCAGAGACCCAGTACTTC.

The rearrangement uses TRBV18 and TRBJ2-7; 7 positions match TRBD2. With 8 bases clipped from V and 5 bases from J, the junction kept 18 bases outside the gene matches. The CDR3 runs 16 residues. CDR1 is KGHSH and CDR2 is LQKENI in the germline V gene. The CDR3 sequence is CASQPSGGVRPHEQYF. The CDR3 DNA reads TGTGCCAGCCAACCTAGCGGCGGTGTACGACCCCACGAGCAGTACTTC.

This clone has a single count. This chain links TRBV30 with TRBJ1-1, with TRBD1 identical over 7 bases. After removal of 3 bases from V and 2 bases from J, the junction contained 3 bases not matched to a gene. Germline loops: CDR1 GTSNPN, CDR2 SVGIG (reference sequence). The CDR3 runs 13 residues. CDR3 bases: TGTGCCTGGAGGGGACAGCCCAACACTGAAGCTTTCTTT. This gives the protein CAWRGQPNTEAFF. Drawing the rest from reference TRBV30 and TRBJ1-1, the complete variable domain is SQTIHQWPATLVQPVGSPLSLECTVEGTSNPNLYWYRQAAGRGLQLLFYSVGIGQISSEVPQNLSASRPQDRQFILSSKKLLLSDSGFYLCAWRGQPNTEAFFGQGTRLTVV.

This sequence joins TRBV7-9 and TRBJ1-2; 11 nucleotides line up with TRBD1. This CDR3 comprises 14 residues. Germline assignment: CDR1 SEHNR and CDR2 FQNEAQ (reference sequence). The trim removed 7 bases at V and 8 bases at J, leaving 9 bases unmatched. The CDR3 sequence is CASNPEWDRGGYTF. Written as DNA, the CDR3 is TGTGCCAGCAACCCGGAATGGGACAGGGGGGGCTACACCTTC.

The V gene is TRBV10-3, the J gene TRBJ1-5; TRBD1 aligns across 7 bases. Germline values: CDR1 ENHRY, CDR2 SYGVKD. This CDR3 contains 15 residues. V lost 0 bases, J lost 2 bases, and 1 base stayed unmatched. CDR3 sequence reads: CAISESQGGNQPQHF. DNA of the CDR3: TGTGCCATCAGTGAGTCGCAGGGGGGCAATCAGCCCCAGCATTTT.